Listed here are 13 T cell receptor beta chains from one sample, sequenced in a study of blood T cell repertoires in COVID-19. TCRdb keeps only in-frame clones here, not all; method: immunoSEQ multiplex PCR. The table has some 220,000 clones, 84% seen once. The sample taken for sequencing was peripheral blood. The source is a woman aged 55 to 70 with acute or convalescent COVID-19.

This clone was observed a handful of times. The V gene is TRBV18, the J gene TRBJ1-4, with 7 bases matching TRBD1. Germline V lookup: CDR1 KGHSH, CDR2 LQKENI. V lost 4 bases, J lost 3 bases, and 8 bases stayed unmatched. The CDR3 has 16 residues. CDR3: CASSQESTGPNEKLFF. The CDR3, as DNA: TGTGCCAGCTCACAAGAGTCGACAGGGCCTAATGAAAAACTGTTTTTT. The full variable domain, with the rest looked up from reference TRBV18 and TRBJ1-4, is NAGVMQNPRHLVRRRGQEARLRCSPMKGHSHVYWYRQLPEEGLKFMVYLQKENIIDESGMPKERFSAEFPKEGPSILRIQQVVRGDSAAYFCASSQESTGPNEKLFFGSGTQLSVL.

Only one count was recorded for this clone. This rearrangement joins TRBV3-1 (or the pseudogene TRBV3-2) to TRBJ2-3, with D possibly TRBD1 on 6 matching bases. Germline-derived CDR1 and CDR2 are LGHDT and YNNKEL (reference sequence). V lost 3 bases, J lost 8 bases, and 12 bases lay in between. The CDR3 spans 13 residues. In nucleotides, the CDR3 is TGTGCCAGCAGCCAGGGACAAGGAGGTACGCAGTATTTT. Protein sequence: CASSQGQGGTQYF.

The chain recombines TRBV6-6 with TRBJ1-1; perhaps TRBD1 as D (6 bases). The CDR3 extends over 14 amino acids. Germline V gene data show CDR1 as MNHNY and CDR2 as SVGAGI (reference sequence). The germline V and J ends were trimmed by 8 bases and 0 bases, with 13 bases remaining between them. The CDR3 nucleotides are TGTGCCAGCGGAAGGGGGGGGGTGAACACTGAAGCTTTCTTT. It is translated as CASGRGGVNTEAFF.

The CDR3 DNA sequence: TGCAGTGCTAGTACAGGGAGCTACACCTTC. Protein sequence: CSASTGSYTF. The rearrangement joins TRBV20-1 to TRBJ1-2, with a tentative D call TRBD1 (6 bases). Looked up from germline, CDR1 is DFQATT and CDR2 is SNEGSKA (reference sequence). V lost 3 bases to trimming and J lost 9 bases, with 8 bases between them. The CDR3 has 10 amino acids.

The CDR3 nucleotides read TGTGCCAGCAGCTTAGACTTTTATGGCTACACCTTC. Protein product: CASSLDFYGYTF. This chain connects TRBV7-2 to TRBJ1-2; no definite D call. The CDR3 runs to 12 residues. Germline-derived CDR1 and CDR2 are SGHTA and FQGNSA. V was cut by 1 base and J by 5 bases, with 5 bases left in between.

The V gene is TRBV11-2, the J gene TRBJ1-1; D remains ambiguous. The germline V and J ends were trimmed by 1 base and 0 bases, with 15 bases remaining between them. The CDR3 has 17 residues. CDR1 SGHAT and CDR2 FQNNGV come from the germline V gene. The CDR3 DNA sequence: TGTGCCAGCAGCTTAGGTCGAACATACCAGGTGAACACTGAAGCTTTCTTT. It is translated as CASSLGRTYQVNTEAFF.

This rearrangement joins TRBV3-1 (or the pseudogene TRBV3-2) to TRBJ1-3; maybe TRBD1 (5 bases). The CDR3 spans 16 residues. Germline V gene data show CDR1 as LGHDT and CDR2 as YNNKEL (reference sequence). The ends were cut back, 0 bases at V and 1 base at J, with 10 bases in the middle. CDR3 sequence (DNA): TGTGCCAGCAGCCAAGACCCTACAGGTTCTGGAAACACCATATATTTT. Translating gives CASSQDPTGSGNTIYF.

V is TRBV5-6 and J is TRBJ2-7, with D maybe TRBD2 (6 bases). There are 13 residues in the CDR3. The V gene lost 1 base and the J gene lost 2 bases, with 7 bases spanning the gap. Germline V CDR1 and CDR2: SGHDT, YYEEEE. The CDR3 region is CASSLPGAYEQYF. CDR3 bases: TGTGCCAGCAGCTTGCCGGGGGCCTACGAGCAGTACTTC.

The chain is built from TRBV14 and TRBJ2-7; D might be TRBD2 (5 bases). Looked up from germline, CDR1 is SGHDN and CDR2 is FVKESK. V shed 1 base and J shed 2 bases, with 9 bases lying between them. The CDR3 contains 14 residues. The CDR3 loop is CASSQGTGPYEQYF. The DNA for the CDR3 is TGTGCCAGCAGCCAAGGGACTGGACCCTACGAGCAGTACTTC.

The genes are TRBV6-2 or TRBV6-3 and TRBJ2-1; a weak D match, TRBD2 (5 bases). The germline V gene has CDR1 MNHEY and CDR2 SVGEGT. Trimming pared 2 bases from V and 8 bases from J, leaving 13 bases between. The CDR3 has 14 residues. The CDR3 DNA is TGTGCCAGCAGTTACAGAGGGTTTGGACATGAGCAGTTCTTC. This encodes CASSYRGFGHEQFF.

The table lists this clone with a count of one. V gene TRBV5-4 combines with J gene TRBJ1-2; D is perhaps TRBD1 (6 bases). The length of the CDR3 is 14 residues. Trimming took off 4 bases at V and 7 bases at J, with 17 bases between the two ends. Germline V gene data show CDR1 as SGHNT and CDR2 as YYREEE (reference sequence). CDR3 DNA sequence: TGTGCCAGCAGCAACGAACTACAGGGTGGTGGCTACACCTTC. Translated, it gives CASSNELQGGGYTF.

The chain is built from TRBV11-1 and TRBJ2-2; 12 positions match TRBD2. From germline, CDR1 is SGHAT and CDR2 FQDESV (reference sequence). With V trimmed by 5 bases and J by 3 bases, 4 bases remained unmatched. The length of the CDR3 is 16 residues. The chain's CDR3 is CASSVRLAGDTGELFF. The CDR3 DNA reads TGTGCCAGCAGCGTAAGACTAGCGGGGGACACCGGGGAGCTGTTTTTT.

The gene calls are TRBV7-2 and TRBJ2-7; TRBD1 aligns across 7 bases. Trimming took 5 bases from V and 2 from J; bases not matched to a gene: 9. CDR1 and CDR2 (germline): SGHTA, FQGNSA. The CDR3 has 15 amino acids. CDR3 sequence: CASSPRQGIPYEQYF. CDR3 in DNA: TGTGCCAGCAGCCCCCGACAGGGAATCCCCTACGAGCAGTACTTC.